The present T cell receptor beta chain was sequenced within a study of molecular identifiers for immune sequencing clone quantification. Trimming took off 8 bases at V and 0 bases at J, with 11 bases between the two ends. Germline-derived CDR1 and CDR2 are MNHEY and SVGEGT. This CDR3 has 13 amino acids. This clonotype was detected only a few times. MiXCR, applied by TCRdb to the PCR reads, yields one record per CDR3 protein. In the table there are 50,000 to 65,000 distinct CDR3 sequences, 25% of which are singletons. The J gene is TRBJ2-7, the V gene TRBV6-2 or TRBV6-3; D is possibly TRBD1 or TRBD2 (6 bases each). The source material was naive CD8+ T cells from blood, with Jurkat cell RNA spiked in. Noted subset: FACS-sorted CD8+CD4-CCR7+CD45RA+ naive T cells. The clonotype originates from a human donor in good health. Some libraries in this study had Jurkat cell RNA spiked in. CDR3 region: CASGGLISYEQYF. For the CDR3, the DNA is TGTGCCAGCGGGGGGCTAATCTCCTACGAGCAGTACTTC.